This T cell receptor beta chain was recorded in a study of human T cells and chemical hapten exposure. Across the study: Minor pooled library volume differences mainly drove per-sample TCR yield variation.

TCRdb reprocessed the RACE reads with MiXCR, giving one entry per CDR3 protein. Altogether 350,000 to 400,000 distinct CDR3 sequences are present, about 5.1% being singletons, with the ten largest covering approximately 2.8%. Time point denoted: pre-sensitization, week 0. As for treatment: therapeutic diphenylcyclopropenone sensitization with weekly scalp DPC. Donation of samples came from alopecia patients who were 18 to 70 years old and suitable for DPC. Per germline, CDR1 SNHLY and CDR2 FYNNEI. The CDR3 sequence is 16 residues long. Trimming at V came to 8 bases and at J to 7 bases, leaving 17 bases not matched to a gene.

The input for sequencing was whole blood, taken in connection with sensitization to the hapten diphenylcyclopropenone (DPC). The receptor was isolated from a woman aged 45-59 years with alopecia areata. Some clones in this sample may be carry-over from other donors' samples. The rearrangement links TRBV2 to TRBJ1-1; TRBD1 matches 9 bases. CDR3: CASGTGRVLERSEAFF. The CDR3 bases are TGTGCCAGCGGGACAGGGAGGGTCTTAGAGAGGAGTGAAGCTTTCTTT.